This passage covers 28 T cell receptor beta chains from one sample sequenced in a study of Ad26.COV2.S vaccination and SARS-CoV-2 variants. The treatment: around 19 received Ad26.COV2.S at low or high dose, single or two shots; 5 received placebo; per-sample allocation not given. Samples were taken on day 63 after the first vaccine or placebo injection. The protocol was immunoSEQ multiplex PCR, while the TCRdb copy is restricted to in-frame clones and leaves out a portion. The sample has roughly 460,000 clones; 89% are singletons. The material sequenced was peripheral blood, taken in a trial of Ad26.COV2.S vaccine versus placebo. These TCRs come from a person between 18 and 65 years old who received the Ad26.COV2.S COVID-19 vaccine or a placebo.

This clone qualifies as medium-sized. The rearrangement links TRBV24-1 to TRBJ2-2; D is ambiguous. V was trimmed by 4 bases and J by 3 bases, leaving 8 bases between them. Looked up from germline, CDR1 is KGHDR and CDR2 is SFDVKD. The CDR3 extends over 14 amino acids. CDR3 sequence: CATSDGRDTGELFF. The CDR3 coding sequence is TGTGCCACCAGTGACGGGCGTGACACCGGGGAGCTGTTTTTT.

The chain links TRBV24-1 to TRBJ1-5, with unresolved D. The CDR3 has 15 amino acids. V was pared by 3 bases and J by 6 bases, with 14 bases between. Germline values: CDR1 KGHDR, CDR2 SFDVKD. CDR3 residues: CATSDRDAVGQPQHF. The CDR3 DNA reads TGTGCCACCAGTGATAGGGATGCTGTTGGTCAGCCCCAGCATTTT.

V usage is TRBV30 and J usage is TRBJ2-1; D might be TRBD1 (5 bases). This CDR3 spans 14 amino acids. Trimming removed 1 base from V and 7 bases from J, with 14 bases in between. Germline CDR1 GTSNPN, CDR2 SVGIG (reference sequence). The CDR3 region is CAWSGQFPANEQFF. Written as DNA, the CDR3 is TGTGCCTGGAGTGGACAGTTTCCCGCAAATGAGCAGTTCTTC.

This chain links TRBV25-1 with TRBJ1-5; the D gene is possibly TRBD1 (5 bases). The V gene lost 2 bases and the J gene lost 0 bases, with 5 bases spanning the gap. Per germline, CDR1 MGHDK and CDR2 SYGVNS. The CDR3 has 14 amino acids. The CDR3: CASSEQGSNQPQHF. CDR3 in DNA: TGTGCCAGCAGTGAACAGGGTAGCAATCAGCCCCAGCATTTT.

The J gene is TRBJ2-1, the V gene TRBV5-1; 12 positions match TRBD2. Germline values: CDR1 SGHRS, CDR2 YFSETQ. Trimming took 3 bases from V and 4 from J; bases not matched to a gene: 2. This CDR3 comprises 15 residues. The chain's CDR3 is CASSSGTSGYNEQFF. The CDR3 bases are TGCGCCAGCAGCTCCGGGACTAGCGGGTACAATGAGCAGTTCTTC.

The chain links TRBV19 to TRBJ1-5; D call uncertain. Germline CDR1 reads LNHDA; CDR2 reads SQIVND (reference sequence). The V and J ends lost 10 bases and 1 base respectively, with 14 bases between them. CDR3 length: 14 amino acids. The CDR3 protein is CATQAVLSNQPQHF. The CDR3 DNA is TGTGCCACCCAGGCTGTTTTGAGCAATCAGCCCCAGCATTTT.

The table lists this clone with a count of one. The rearrangement uses TRBV19 and TRBJ1-3; D is undetermined. Trimming took 1 base from V and 5 from J, leaving 15 bases between them. Germline V lookup: CDR1 LNHDA, CDR2 SQIVND (reference sequence). The CDR3 contains 16 residues. Written as DNA, the CDR3 is TGTGCCAGTAGTATAGCGTCGTATGAGAGCCGAAACACCATATATTTT. Translation: CASSIASYESRNTIYF.

In this sample, this clone turned up once. This rearrangement joins TRBV11-3 to TRBJ2-2; 7 bases map to TRBD1. This CDR3 has 15 residues. J lost 0 bases, V lost 5 bases, and 3 bases had no gene match. The germline CDR1 and CDR2 sequences are SGHNT and YENEEA. In nucleotides, the CDR3 is TGTGCCAGCAGCCGACAGGGTACGAACACCGGGGAGCTGTTTTTT. The encoded protein is CASSRQGTNTGELFF.

The V and J genes are TRBV5-4 and TRBJ2-1; 10 nucleotides line up with TRBD2. Germline V gene lookup returns CDR1 SGHNT and CDR2 YYREEE (reference sequence). The CDR3 sequence is 16 residues long. V was pared by 3 bases and J by 2 bases, with 5 bases of the junction left unmatched. In nucleotides, the CDR3 is TGTGCCAGCAGCTCGGCTAGCGGGGGACCCTACAATGAGCAGTTCTTC. This sequence encodes CASSSASGGPYNEQFF. Drawing the rest from reference TRBV5-4 and TRBJ2-1, the complete variable domain is ETGVTQSPTHLIKTRGQQVTLRCSSQSGHNTVSWYQQALGQGPQFIFQYYREEENGRGNFPPRFSGLQFPNYSSELNVNALELDDSALYLCASSSASGGPYNEQFFGPGTRLTVL.

Note on this clone: One end of the junction fails to match germline, which may point to a read error. The V gene is TRBV7-9, the J gene TRBJ2-7; 9 bases are shared with TRBD1. Looked up from germline, CDR1 is SEHNR and CDR2 is FQNEAQ (reference sequence). The CDR3 sequence is 12 residues long. The CDR3 DNA reads TGTGCCAGCAGCATAGGGTTGGGACAGGGACACTTC. Translating gives CASSIGLGQGHF.

The chain joins TRBV6-5 to TRBJ2-5, with 9 nucleotides matching TRBD2. This CDR3 has 15 amino acids. V lost 6 bases and J lost 2; bases outside the gene matches: 7. Germline CDR1 reads MNHEY; CDR2 reads SVGAGI. The CDR3 is CASSRTSDKQETQYF. The DNA for the CDR3 is TGTGCCAGCAGCCGGACTAGCGACAAGCAAGAGACCCAGTACTTC.

This chain joins TRBV12-3 or TRBV12-4 and TRBJ2-1, with D perhaps matching TRBD1 or TRBD2 (5 bases each). Trimming took off 3 bases at V and 10 bases at J, with 10 bases between the two ends. This CDR3 is built from 12 residues. The CDR3 here is CASSFGAREQFF. CDR3 nucleotide sequence: TGTGCCAGCAGTTTCGGGGCCCGGGAGCAGTTCTTC.

The chain carries TRBV11-2 and TRBJ2-7; possible D gene TRBD1, 7 bases. In germline, CDR1 is SGHAT, CDR2 FQNNGV. Trimming removed 5 bases from V and 4 bases from J, with 18 bases in between. The CDR3 is made up of 15 amino acids. This CDR3 reads CASSPGGQGPYEQYF. The CDR3 bases are TGTGCCAGCAGCCCAGGGGGGCAGGGACCTTACGAGCAGTACTTC.

This clone was observed a handful of times. The chain uses TRBV7-2 and TRBJ1-2; 7 bases are shared with TRBD1. V lost 1 base and J lost 8; bases outside the gene matches: 10. The CDR3 runs 15 residues. Germline V CDR1 and CDR2: SGHTA, FQGNSA. The CDR3 here is CASSLGGYRGTGYTF. The CDR3 DNA follows: TGTGCCAGCAGCTTAGGGGGATACAGGGGTACGGGCTACACCTTC.

The chain links TRBV7-2 to TRBJ1-6, with D uncertain. Per the germline V gene, CDR1 is SGHTA and CDR2 is FQGNSA. This CDR3 contains 18 residues. Trimming stripped 2 bases from V and 2 bases from J, with 16 bases between. The CDR3 reads CASSLRRASSPYNSPLHF. The CDR3, as DNA: TGTGCCAGCAGCTTAAGAAGGGCTAGCAGTCCCTATAATTCACCCCTCCACTTT.

CDR3 region: CAWRAGRTPPLYF. DNA for the CDR3: TGTGCCTGGAGGGCGGGCCGAACCCCGCCCCTGTACTTC. J is TRBJ2-7 and V is TRBV30; maybe TRBD2 (5 bases). The length of the CDR3 is 13 residues. V was trimmed by 3 bases and J by 12 bases, leaving 21 bases between them. Germline loops: CDR1 GTSNPN, CDR2 SVGIG (reference sequence).

The chain employs TRBV18 and TRBJ1-1; no reliable D call. Germline CDR1 and CDR2: KGHSH and LQKENI. This CDR3 has 13 residues. V was pared by 5 bases and J by 1 base, with 8 bases between. The CDR3 sequence is CASSFDANTEAFF. CDR3 nucleotide sequence: TGTGCCAGCTCATTCGACGCGAACACTGAAGCTTTCTTT.

This chain connects TRBV28 to TRBJ2-1; a weak D match, TRBD2 (6 bases). There are 13 residues in the CDR3. V was clipped by 7 bases and J by 4 bases, with 11 bases between them. Per the germline V gene, CDR1 is MDHEN and CDR2 is SYDVKM. This CDR3 reads CASTASDYNEQFF. CDR3 coding DNA: TGTGCCAGCACTGCTAGCGATTACAATGAGCAGTTCTTC.

The chain joins TRBV7-6 to TRBJ2-2; D might be TRBD1 (5 bases). Trimming removed 5 bases at V and 4 bases at J, with 23 bases between. CDR1 is SGHVS, CDR2 FNYEAQ, per germline. This CDR3 spans 18 amino acids. CDR3 residues: CASSSLPPGRTPTGELFF. The CDR3 DNA reads TGTGCCAGCAGCAGCCTTCCCCCCGGACGGACACCCACCGGGGAGCTGTTTTTT.

The chain uses TRBV4-2 and TRBJ2-2; D is unclear. Per germline, CDR1 LGHNA and CDR2 YNFKEQ. Trimming removed 0 bases at V and 0 bases at J, with 5 bases between. CDR3 length: 15 residues. The CDR3 here is CASSQEETNTGELFF. The CDR3 bases are TGTGCCAGCAGCCAAGAGGAGACGAACACCGGGGAGCTGTTTTTT.

The chain joins TRBV7-9 to TRBJ1-3; tentative D call: TRBD1 (5 bases). This CDR3 is 16 amino acids long. CDR1 is SEHNR, CDR2 FQNEAQ, per germline (reference sequence). The V gene lost 1 base and the J gene lost 3 bases, with 13 bases spanning the gap. CDR3 loop: CASSLVSWGNGNTIYF. The CDR3 DNA reads TGTGCCAGCAGCTTAGTATCGTGGGGGAATGGAAACACCATATATTTT. The full variable domain, rest sourced from reference TRBV7-9 and TRBJ1-3, is DTGVSQNPRHKITKRGQNVTFRCDPISEHNRLYWYRQTLGQGPEFLTYFQNEAQLEKSRLLSDRFSAERPKGSFSTLEIQRTEQGDSAMYLCASSLVSWGNGNTIYFGEGSWLTVV.

The rearrangement joins TRBV24-1 to TRBJ1-6; D not certain. Germline V gene lookup returns CDR1 KGHDR and CDR2 SFDVKD. The CDR3 is 15 residues long. Trimming pared 5 bases from V and 0 bases from J, leaving 7 bases between. The CDR3, as DNA: TGTGCCACCAGTGTGTGGCCCTCCTATAATTCACCCCTCCACTTT. Translating gives CATSVWPSYNSPLHF.

The chain employs TRBV7-9 and TRBJ2-7; TRBD1 aligns across 9 bases. CDR3 length equals 16 residues. Germline CDR1 and CDR2: SEHNR and FQNEAQ (reference sequence). The junction had 3 bases not matched to a gene; V was cut back by 0 bases and J by 0 bases. The CDR3 nucleotides read TGTGCCAGCAGCTTAGCGGGGGACAGGGCCTCCTACGAGCAGTACTTC. It codes for CASSLAGDRASYEQYF.

The chain employs TRBV7-9 and TRBJ2-7, with D possibly being TRBD2 (7 bases). CDR1 SEHNR and CDR2 FQNEAQ come from the germline V gene (reference sequence). The CDR3 is 12 amino acids. The V gene lost 5 bases and the J gene lost 7 bases, with 12 bases spanning the gap. CDR3 DNA sequence: TGTGCCAGCAGCGCTAGCGGACAGGAGCAGTACTTC. Translating gives CASSASGQEQYF.

The chain carries TRBV7-9 and TRBJ2-6, with D hard to call. Germline assignment: CDR1 SEHNR and CDR2 FQNEAQ (reference sequence). Trimming pared 2 bases from V and 2 bases from J, leaving 13 bases between. This CDR3 has 17 residues. In nucleotides, the CDR3 is TGTGCCAGCAGCTTACAAACCACTGGGACTGGGGCCAACGTCCTGACTTTC. Protein product: CASSLQTTGTGANVLTF.

This chain joins TRBV18 and TRBJ2-2, with D perhaps TRBD1 (5 bases). This CDR3 has 15 residues. In germline, CDR1 is KGHSH, CDR2 LQKENI. Trimming pared 4 bases from V and 2 bases from J, leaving 11 bases between. CDR3 bases: TGTGCCAGCTCACAGATGACAGCCAACACCGGGGAGCTGTTTTTT. Its protein product is CASSQMTANTGELFF.

This clone was picked up one time. V gene TRBV24-1 combines with J gene TRBJ2-1; 7 positions agree with TRBD2. CDR3 size: 15 residues. CDR1 and CDR2 (germline): KGHDR, SFDVKD. J was trimmed by 6 bases and V by 4 bases; bases with no gene match: 8. The CDR3 loop reads CATSDPQTGGNEQFF. The CDR3 nucleotides read TGTGCCACCAGTGACCCGCAAACGGGGGGCAATGAGCAGTTCTTC.

J is TRBJ1-1 and V is TRBV5-1; D gene ambiguous. Looked up from germline, CDR1 is SGHRS and CDR2 is YFSETQ. V was trimmed by 1 base and J by 3 bases, leaving 13 bases between them. This CDR3 is 15 amino acids long. CDR3: CASSLLRGTDTEAFF. In DNA, the CDR3 is TGCGCCAGCAGCTTGTTGCGCGGAACTGACACTGAAGCTTTCTTT. Filled out from reference TRBV5-1 and TRBJ1-1, the complete variable domain reads KAGVTQTPRYLIKTRGQQVTLSCSPISGHRSVSWYQQTPGQGLQFLFEYFSETQRNKGNFPGRFSGRQFSNSRSEMNVSTLELGDSALYLCASSLLRGTDTEAFFGQGTRLTVV.